Listed below are T cell receptor beta chains from one sample, sequenced in a study of OX40 agonist ivuxolimab in advanced cancers. Assay used: immunoSEQ multiplex PCR; TCRdb lists only in-frame clones, some missing. Seen here are under 65,000 clones, roughly 87% observed once, and the top ten hold 0.3% to 0.45%. The sample here was CD4+ or CD8+ T cells sorted from blood, taken in a trial of the OX40 agonist ivuxolimab. The receptors come from an adult with an advanced solid tumor such as melanoma, head and neck, liver or kidney cancer. Each CDR3 is given with its conserved first and last residue. D genes are given only for firm matches. For some rows the clone size is stated as once, few or many, or as a class when expanded; others skip it.

clone_size | j_call | v_call | d_call | cdr3_aa | cdr3_nt
NA | TRBJ1-3 | TRBV9 | NA | CASSGQASSGNTIYF | TGTGCCAGCAGCGGACAGGCTAGCTCTGGAAACACCATATATTTT
NA | TRBJ1-4 | TRBV28 | NA | CASGRGGEKLFF | TGTGCCAGCGGACGCGGCGGAGAAAAACTGTTTTTT
NA | TRBJ2-2 | TRBV6-6 | NA | CASSTKGANTGELFF | TGTGCCAGCAGCACCAAGGGGGCGAACACCGGGGAGCTGTTTTTT
NA | TRBJ1-5 | TRBV6-5 | TRBD1 | CASSRTGANQPQHF | TGTGCCAGCAGTAGGACAGGGGCAAATCAGCCCCAGCATTTT
NA | TRBJ1-3 | TRBV30 | NA | CAWSFGNPGNTIYF | TGTGCCTGGAGTTTTGGGAACCCTGGAAACACCATATATTTT
NA | TRBJ2-2 | TRBV5-5 | TRBD2 | CASTLRLAAAGELFF | TGTGCCAGCACACTCCGGCTAGCGGCGGCCGGGGAGCTGTTTTTT
NA | TRBJ1-2 | TRBV30 | NA | CAWSGGARLIYGYTF | TGTGCCTGGAGTGGGGGGGCGCGGCTGATCTATGGCTACACCTTC
NA | TRBJ1-6 | TRBV7-2 | NA | CASSLAGVRPLHF | TGTGCCAGCAGCTTAGCCGGGGTCAGACCCCTCCACTTT
NA | TRBJ2-2 | TRBV5-1 | NA | CASSLRAGGNTGELFF | TGCGCCAGCAGCTTGAGGGCCGGGGGTAACACCGGGGAGCTGTTTTTT
NA | TRBJ1-1 | TRBV28 | TRBD1 | CASYDRVSGTVNTEAFF | TGTGCCAGCTATGACCGGGTGTCCGGGACAGTGAACACTGAAGCTTTCTTT
NA | TRBJ1-2 | TRBV6-5 | TRBD1 | CAAGARGQFYGYTF | TGTGCGGCTGGGGCTAGGGGGCAATTCTATGGCTACACCTTC
NA | TRBJ2-7 | TRBV6-4 | NA | CASTPLGGTYEQYF | TGTGCCAGCACTCCTCTGGGGGGCACCTACGAGCAGTACTTC
NA | TRBJ1-1 | TRBV4-3 | TRBD1 | CASSRGGGTEAFF | TGCGCCAGCAGCCGAGGGGGCGGGACTGAAGCTTTCTTT
few | TRBJ2-7 | TRBV7-9 | NA | CASSLVSGASYEQYF | TGTGCCAGCAGCTTAGTATCGGGGGCCTCCTACGAGCAGTACTTC
NA | TRBJ1-1 | TRBV5-1 | TRBD1 | CASRNQGADTEAFF | TGCGCCAGCAGGAACCAGGGGGCGGACACTGAAGCTTTCTTT
NA | TRBJ2-3 | TRBV19 | NA | CASRTKGTDTQYF | TGTGCCAGTAGGACTAAGGGCACAGATACGCAGTATTTT
NA | TRBJ2-7 | TRBV5-1 | TRBD1 | CASSSNQGAGEQYF | TGCGCCAGCAGCTCTAATCAGGGGGCGGGAGAGCAGTACTTC
NA | TRBJ2-5 | TRBV6-6 | NA | CATSAAEETQYF | TGTGCTACATCAGCGGCAGAAGAGACCCAGTACTTC
once | TRBJ1-2 | TRBV10-2 | NA | CATAALNGYTF | TGCGCCACCGCGGCCCTTAATGGCTACACCTTC
NA | TRBJ2-7 | TRBV7-2 | TRBD2 | CASSLGGLVYEQYF | TGTGCCAGCAGCTTAGGGGGACTAGTATACGAGCAGTACTTC
NA | TRBJ2-3 | TRBV10-1 | NA | CASSTGRDARTDTQYF | TGCGCCAGCAGTACCGGGCGGGATGCACGCACAGATACGCAGTATTTT
NA | TRBJ1-2 | TRBV7-9 | NA | CASSGGTGYGYTF | TGTGCCAGCAGCGGAGGGACGGGCTATGGCTACACCTTC
NA | TRBJ2-1 | TRBV30 | TRBD1 | CAWKGQGLDNEQFF | TGTGCCTGGAAGGGACAGGGTCTCGACAATGAGCAGTTCTTC
NA | TRBJ1-1 | TRBV30 | NA | CAWGYTPGGAFF | TGTGCCTGGGGCTACACCCCAGGTGGGGCTTTCTTT
NA | TRBJ2-7 | TRBV28 | NA | CASSSGAQSYEQYF | TGTGCCAGCAGTTCAGGGGCACAATCCTACGAGCAGTACTTC
NA | TRBJ1-2 | TRBV7-8 | NA | CASSASQGAYGYTF | TGTGCCAGCAGCGCCTCCCAGGGTGCGTATGGCTACACCTTC
NA | TRBJ2-4 | TRBV27 | TRBD1 | CASSVQGAKNIQYF | TGTGCCAGCAGTGTACAGGGGGCCAAAAACATTCAGTACTTC